These 14 T cell receptor beta chains originate from one sample sequenced in a study of cytomegalovirus exposure and HLA in healthy donors. Vbeta (60) and Jbeta (13) primers were used in the PCR. Assay used: immunoSEQ multiplex PCR; TCRdb lists only in-frame clones, some missing. The sample lists just under 150,000 clones; 75% to 90% were seen once. The source material was PBMCs. The receptors were gathered from a woman between 25 and 40 years old in good health and CMV-seronegative.

CDR3 protein: CASSLSSGSPGYEQYF. In nucleotides, the CDR3 is TGCGCCAGCAGCTTGTCTAGCGGGAGCCCAGGGTACGAGCAGTACTTC. The chain combines TRBV5-1 with TRBJ2-7; 10 bases are a match to TRBD2. Trimming removed 1 base from V and 4 bases from J; junction bases left unmatched: 8. The CDR3 is 16 residues long. The germline V gene encodes CDR1 SGHRS and CDR2 YFSETQ.

J is TRBJ2-3 and V is TRBV7-2, with 8 bases identical to TRBD2. The junction had 9 bases not matched to a gene; V was cut back by 1 base and J by 12 bases. Germline-derived CDR1 and CDR2 are SGHTA and FQGNSA. The CDR3 extends over 14 amino acids. Written as DNA, the CDR3 is TGTGCCAGCAGCTTAGGTTCTATCGGGGGGGCACAGTATTTT. This gives the protein CASSLGSIGGAQYF.

The J gene is TRBJ2-2, the V gene TRBV9; D is possibly TRBD1 (6 bases). The V end was cut by 4 bases, the J end by 4 bases, with 14 bases between. The CDR3 runs to 15 residues. Germline assignment: CDR1 SGDLS and CDR2 YYNGEE. This CDR3 is CASSLGQGPTGELFF. DNA of the CDR3: TGTGCCAGCAGCCTCGGGCAGGGGCCCACCGGGGAGCTGTTTTTT.

This clone was counted between two and nine times. The V and J genes are TRBV6-1 and TRBJ2-7, with 9 bases aligning to TRBD1. Germline values: CDR1 MNHNS, CDR2 SASEGT. The CDR3 length is 12 residues. V trimming: 6 bases; J trimming: 6 bases; junction bases outside the gene matches: 3. The CDR3 coding sequence is TGTGCCAGCAGGTCGACAGGGGGCGAGCAGTACTTC. Protein product: CASRSTGGEQYF.

The chain recombines TRBV5-5 with TRBJ2-7; 7 bases are a match to TRBD1. V was pared by 0 bases and J by 2 bases, with 2 bases of the junction left unmatched. Germline-derived CDR1 and CDR2 are SGHKS and YYEKEE (reference sequence). The CDR3 runs 14 residues. For the CDR3, the DNA is TGTGCCAGCAGCTTGGCCGGGACAGCCTACGAGCAGTACTTC. It is translated as CASSLAGTAYEQYF.

The chain links TRBV7-8 to TRBJ1-4; D may be TRBD1 (6 bases). Trimming took 3 bases from V and 2 from J, leaving 19 bases between them. Germline V gives CDR1 SGHVS, CDR2 FQNEAQ. The CDR3 loop spans 18 amino acids. The CDR3 region is CASSFDRPRVWTNEKLFF. DNA of the CDR3: TGTGCCAGCAGCTTTGACAGGCCCAGGGTATGGACTAATGAAAAACTGTTTTTT.

This rearrangement joins TRBV5-1 to TRBJ2-7, with TRBD2 identical over 8 bases. Germline CDR1 SGHRS, CDR2 YFSETQ. Trimming took 4 bases from V and 3 from J; bases not matched to a gene: 21. This CDR3 contains 19 residues. The CDR3 region is CASSPGLSGGRNYNYEQYF. CDR3 in DNA: TGCGCCAGCAGCCCCGGTTTGAGCGGGGGCCGAAACTATAACTACGAGCAGTACTTC.

The chain couples TRBV27 to TRBJ2-2; D unresolved. CDR3 length equals 13 residues. Trimming pared 1 base from V and 6 bases from J, leaving 6 bases between. Germline CDR1 reads MNHEY; CDR2 reads SMNVEV (reference sequence). CDR3 sequence reads: CASSLYIPGELFF. CDR3 DNA sequence: TGTGCCAGCAGTTTATACATTCCCGGGGAGCTGTTTTTT.

The CDR3 nucleotides read TGTGCCAGCAGCACAGGACAGGGAACAGATACGCAGTATTTT. Translating gives CASSTGQGTDTQYF. The genes are TRBV5-6 and TRBJ2-3; 8 nucleotides line up with TRBD1. This CDR3 comprises 14 residues. The trim removed 4 bases at V and 3 bases at J, leaving 4 bases unmatched. Germline CDR1 and CDR2: SGHDT and YYEEEE.

The chain uses TRBV5-4 and TRBJ2-5, with a weak D call TRBD1 (6 bases). The last part of the DNA fits TRBJ2-7 better; the J call may be wrong. Per the germline V gene, CDR1 is SGHNT and CDR2 is YYREEE (reference sequence). This CDR3 is 13 amino acids long. CDR3 amino acids: CASSLGQSYEQYF. CDR3 nucleotide sequence: TGTGCCAGCAGCTTAGGACAGTCCTACGAGCAGTACTTC.

The count of this clone is one. The chain uses TRBV19 and TRBJ2-7, with 7 bases matching TRBD2. There are 14 residues in the CDR3. Trimming cost V 5 bases and J 3 bases; bases outside gene matches: 7. Germline lookup yields CDR1 LNHDA and CDR2 SQIVND (reference sequence). As DNA, the CDR3 is TGTGCCAGTAGTCATGGGGGGGGGAGCTACGAGCAGTACTTC. Encoded protein: CASSHGGGSYEQYF.

The chain links TRBV27 to TRBJ2-2, with TRBD1 matching over 8 bases. Germline V gives CDR1 MNHEY, CDR2 SMNVEV (reference sequence). V gave up 5 bases and J gave up 1 base; unmatched junction bases: 9. This CDR3 has 17 amino acids. The CDR3 region has the DNA TGTGCCAGCAGTATTGGGACAGGAATGGGGAACACCGGGGAGCTGTTTTTT. As protein: CASSIGTGMGNTGELFF.

The rearrangement joins TRBV30 to TRBJ2-7; 7 bases line up with TRBD1. The CDR3 is 13 amino acids. Unmatched junction bases numbered 4, after V lost 2 bases and J lost 3 bases. The germline V gene encodes CDR1 GTSNPN and CDR2 SVGIG (reference sequence). CDR3 DNA: TGTGCCTGGAGTATGGGACAGATCTACGAGCAGTACTTC. It translates to CAWSMGQIYEQYF. Combining the CDR3 with reference TRBV30 and TRBJ2-7 gives the whole variable domain SQTIHQWPATLVQPVGSPLSLECTVEGTSNPNLYWYRQAAGRGLQLLFYSVGIGQISSEVPQNLSASRPQDRQFILSSKKLLLSDSGFYLCAWSMGQIYEQYFGPGTRLTVT.

The CDR3 DNA reads as TGTGCCATCAGTGAAGGGGATTTAACCTACGAGCAGTACTTC. Amino acids: CAISEGDLTYEQYF. The rearrangement uses TRBV10-3 and TRBJ2-7; D might be TRBD1 (5 bases). The germline gives CDR1 ENHRY, CDR2 SYGVKD. V was cut by 3 bases and J by 2 bases, with 11 bases left in between. The CDR3 sequence is 14 residues long.